This TCR beta chain was observed in a study of esophageal squamous cell carcinoma under preoperative chemotherapy. Overall study context: Both tumor-infiltrating lymphocytes and peripheral blood T cells were profiled.

General study results and limits: Clonal contraction, more than amplification, hit abundant clones after paclitaxel-nedaplatin. After treatment, tumor-infiltrating lymphocytes apparently came partly from blood T cells.

A note on this clonotype: Its antigen remains unknown. At one of its ends the junction is not consistent with the germline gene, which may arise from a read error.

There are 14 residues in the CDR3. Germline CDR1 is MNHNS and CDR2 is SASEGT. TCRdb re-called the PCR reads with MiXCR, one entry per CDR3 protein. Of over 25,000 distinct CDR3 sequences in the sample, around half were seen once. Sample time point: after preoperative PTX-NDP chemotherapy. Preoperative chemotherapy with paclitaxel-nedaplatin was given to patients before surgery. The material was obtained from a patient given preoperative chemotherapy. The sequence was collected from a human donor with esophageal squamous cell carcinoma. The donor label of this sample is uncertain. The chain recombines TRBV6-1 with TRBJ2-4; D gene ambiguous. CDR3 amino acids: CASSTFDQENMQYF. CDR3 nucleotide sequence: TGTGCCAGCAGTACCTTTGACCAGGAAAATATGCAGTATTTC.